Listed below are T cell receptor beta chains from one sample, sequenced in a study of spatial heterogeneity in lung cancer. A single record per CDR3 protein comes from TCRdb applying MiXCR to the 5' RACE reads. The profile shows about 50,000 distinct CDR3 sequences, approximately 7.6% of them singletons. The sequences come from PBMCs, collected at surgery. These receptors all come from a female donor with early-stage non-small cell lung cancer. The CDR3 runs from the conserved cysteine through the conserved F or W. The D gene is left open where the match is weak. Not all rows give a size; the values are once, few, many and, for expanded clones, a class.

.	TRBV14	TRBD2	TRBJ2-1	CASSQLPGLGPHNEQFF	TGTGCCAGCAGCCAATTACCGGGACTAGGGCCCCACAATGAGCAGTTCTTC
.	TRBV27	TRBD1	TRBJ1-1	CASRQQGMNTEAFF	TGTGCCAGCAGGCAACAGGGGATGAACACTGAAGCTTTCTTT
few	TRBV20-1	.	TRBJ2-3	CSARRLIARTDTQYF	TGCAGTGCTAGGAGACTCATAGCCCGCACAGATACGCAGTATTTT
few	TRBV28	.	TRBJ2-1	CASSWGSGEQFF	TGTGCCAGCAGTTGGGGCTCTGGAGAGCAGTTCTTC
few	TRBV5-1	TRBD1	TRBJ1-6	CASSREGADSPLHF	TGCGCCAGCAGCCGCGAGGGGGCTGATTCACCCCTCCACTTT
many	TRBV27	.	TRBJ2-7	CASSQQGYEQYF	TGTGCCAGCTCTCAACAGGGCTACGAGCAGTACTTC
few	TRBV15	.	TRBJ2-1	CATRSVHEQFF	TGTGCCACCCGATCAGTCCATGAGCAGTTCTTC
many	TRBV9	TRBD2	TRBJ2-7	CASSVGGLASYEQYF	TGTGCCAGCAGCGTAGGGGGACTAGCGTCCTACGAGCAGTACTTC
few	TRBV24-1	.	TRBJ2-1	CATSGRRGDEQFF	TGTGCCACCAGTGGTCGGAGGGGTGATGAGCAGTTCTTC
.	TRBV20-1	TRBD1	TRBJ1-5	CSARQTGGRNQPQHF	TGCAGTGCTAGGCAAACAGGGGGCCGCAATCAGCCCCAGCATTTT
.	TRBV20-1	.	TRBJ2-2	CSATPTGLTGELFF	TGCAGTGCTACCCCCACCGGCCTCACCGGGGAGCTGTTTTTT
many	TRBV30	TRBD1	TRBJ2-1	CACKQGSYNEQFF	TGTGCCTGCAAACAGGGGTCCTACAATGAGCAGTTCTTC
many	TRBV30	.	TRBJ2-1	CAWSTQRYNEQFF	TGTGCCTGGAGTACCCAGAGGTACAATGAGCAGTTCTTC
many	TRBV2	TRBD2	TRBJ2-2	CARGGLSNTGELFF	TGTGCCAGGGGGGGACTATCAAACACCGGGGAGCTGTTTTTT
few	TRBV18	TRBD2	TRBJ2-5	CASSPLRGGAEETQYF	TGTGCCAGCTCACCCCTTCGCGGGGGGGCGGAGGAGACCCAGTACTTC
few	TRBV27	TRBD1	TRBJ2-5	CASSSPGRTGGYETQYF	TGTGCCAGCAGCTCCCCCGGGAGGACAGGGGGCTATGAGACCCAGTACTTC
many	TRBV20-1	.	TRBJ2-3	CSARVSRRAITDTQYF	TGCAGTGCTAGAGTTTCTCGGAGGGCCATCACAGATACGCAGTATTTT
.	TRBV2	.	TRBJ1-2	CASSESRPYGYTF	TGTGCCAGCAGTGAAAGCAGACCCTATGGCTACACCTTC
.	TRBV7-2	.	TRBJ2-1	CASSQEVSGSTYNEQFF	TGTGCCAGCAGCCAAGAGGTGTCAGGGTCTACCTACAATGAGCAGTTCTTC
few	TRBV6-5	.	TRBJ1-3	CASSYSPGNTIYF	TGTGCCAGCAGTTACTCTCCCGGAAACACCATATATTTT
.	TRBV14	TRBD2	TRBJ2-7	CASSRGLAGYEQYF	TGTGCCAGCAGCCGGGGACTAGCGGGGTACGAGCAGTACTTC
.	TRBV5-1	TRBD1	TRBJ1-4	CASRPRDRNEKLFF	TGCGCCAGCCGCCCGCGGGACAGGAATGAAAAACTGTTTTTT
.	TRBV7-2	.	TRBJ1-5	CASSAGSRVDQPQHF	TGTGCCAGCAGCGCAGGGTCCCGGGTGGACCAGCCCCAGCATTTT
.	TRBV20-1	.	TRBJ2-3	CSEGLQGRADTQYF	TGCAGTGAGGGGCTTCAGGGGCGCGCAGATACGCAGTATTTT
many	TRBV20-1	TRBD1	TRBJ1-1	CSATISQGSEAFF	TGCAGTGCTACCATTTCACAGGGGTCCGAAGCTTTCTTT
.	TRBV6-6	.	TRBJ1-2	CASSYSGPAFGGYTF	TGTGCCAGCAGTTACTCGGGCCCCGCGTTCGGTGGCTACACCTTC
many	TRBV20-1	.	TRBJ1-2	CSAIPGVYGYTF	TGCAGTGCAATACCGGGGGTTTATGGCTACACCTTC
.	TRBV4-3	.	TRBJ2-2	CASSPRRDGHTGELFF	TGCGCCAGCAGTCCTCGTCGTGACGGACACACCGGGGAGCTGTTTTTT
few	TRBV7-2	.	TRBJ2-1	CASRAFNRAGEQFF	TGTGCCAGCAGGGCGTTTAACAGGGCGGGTGAGCAGTTCTTC
few	TRBV20-1	.	TRBJ2-1	CSASISANEQFF	TGCAGTGCTAGTATTTCAGCGAATGAGCAGTTCTTC
many	TRBV9	.	TRBJ1-2	CASGSSAEGDDYGYTF	TGTGCCAGCGGGTCCTCGGCGGAGGGGGATGACTATGGCTACACCTTC
few	TRBV6-2/TRBV6-3	.	TRBJ2-7	CASSSRTESYEQYF	TGTGCCAGCAGTTCCCGGACAGAGAGCTACGAGCAGTACTTC
few	TRBV6-5	.	TRBJ1-2	CASRLYREEGYTF	TGTGCCAGCAGACTCTACAGGGAGGAAGGCTACACCTTC
few	TRBV27	TRBD1	TRBJ1-5	CASSSTGASPQHF	TGTGCCAGCAGTTCGACAGGGGCTAGCCCCCAGCATTTT
.	TRBV12-3/TRBV12-4	.	TRBJ2-7	CASSYDRLTYEQYF	TGTGCCAGCAGTTACGACAGACTCACCTACGAGCAGTACTTC
few	TRBV19	.	TRBJ2-5	CASSISEGIQYF	TGTGCCAGTAGTATAAGTGAAGGGATCCAGTACTTC
many	TRBV19	TRBD2	TRBJ2-1	CASSSLTSGGADEQFF	TGTGCCAGTAGTTCCTTGACTAGCGGGGGGGCGGATGAGCAGTTCTTC
few	TRBV19	TRBD1	TRBJ1-1	CASSIWTGGNTEAFF	TGTGCCAGTAGTATCTGGACAGGGGGAAACACTGAAGCTTTCTTT
.	TRBV24-1	.	TRBJ1-1	CATTGGTSLAEAFF	TGTGCCACCACGGGCGGGACATCCCTTGCTGAAGCTTTCTTT
.	TRBV29-1	TRBD1	TRBJ2-3	CSFHRGSADTQYF	TGCAGCTTCCACAGGGGTTCCGCAGATACGCAGTATTTT
.	TRBV6-2/TRBV6-3	.	TRBJ2-7	CASSYSMGGSYEQYF	TGTGCCAGCAGTTACTCGATGGGGGGATCCTACGAGCAGTACTTC
many	TRBV18	TRBD1	TRBJ1-1	CASSLGQGVLDTEAFF	TGTGCCAGCTCACTCGGACAGGGAGTGCTTGACACTGAAGCTTTCTTT
few	TRBV7-6	.	TRBJ2-5	CASSPHPHGPRGQETQYF	TGTGCCAGCAGCCCTCACCCCCACGGACCGAGGGGCCAAGAGACCCAGTACTTC
many	TRBV20-1	TRBD2	TRBJ2-1	CSARAGTSALNEQFF	TGCAGTGCTAGAGCCGGGACTAGCGCTTTAAATGAGCAGTTCTTC
many	TRBV5-1	.	TRBJ2-3	CASSFRALADTQYF	TGCGCCAGCAGCTTCCGGGCCTTGGCAGATACGCAGTATTTT
few	TRBV3-1	.	TRBJ1-6	CASSQDGTNSPLHF	TGTGCCAGCAGCCAAGACGGCACCAATTCACCCCTCCACTTT
few	TRBV10-3	TRBD1	TRBJ2-7	CAISGGQGTYEQYF	TGTGCCATCAGCGGGGGACAGGGAACCTACGAGCAGTACTTC
many	TRBV28	.	TRBJ1-6	CATSVANSPLHF	TGTGCCACCTCAGTCGCGAATTCACCCCTCCACTTT
many	TRBV28	TRBD2	TRBJ2-1	CASRGGGRNLFF	TGTGCCAGCAGGGGGGGCGGGAGGAATCTGTTCTTC
.	TRBV12-3/TRBV12-4	.	TRBJ2-3	CASNPTGTGTQYF	TGTGCCAGCAACCCAACAGGGACGGGTACGCAGTATTTT